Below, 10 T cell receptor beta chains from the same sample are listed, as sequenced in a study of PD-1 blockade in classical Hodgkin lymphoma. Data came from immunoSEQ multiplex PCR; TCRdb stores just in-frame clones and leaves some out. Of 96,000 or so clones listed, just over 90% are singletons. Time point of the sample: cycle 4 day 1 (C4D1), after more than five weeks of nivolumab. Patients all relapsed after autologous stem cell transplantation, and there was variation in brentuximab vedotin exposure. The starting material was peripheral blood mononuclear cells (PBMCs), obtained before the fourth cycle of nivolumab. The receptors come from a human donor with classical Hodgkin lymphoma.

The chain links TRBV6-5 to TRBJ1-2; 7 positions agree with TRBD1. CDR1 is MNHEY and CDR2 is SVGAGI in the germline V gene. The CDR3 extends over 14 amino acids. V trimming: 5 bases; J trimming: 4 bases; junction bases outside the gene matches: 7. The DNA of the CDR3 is TGTGCCAGCAGTCAAAGACAGGGTATCTATGGCTACACCTTC. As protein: CASSQRQGIYGYTF.

The CDR3 nucleotides are TGCAGCGTTAGGACAGGGCTGACCGGGGAGCTGTTTTTT. Translated, it gives CSVRTGLTGELFF. This sequence joins TRBV29-1 and TRBJ2-2; 8 nucleotides line up with TRBD1. Germline values: CDR1 SQVTM, CDR2 ANQGSEA. This CDR3 spans 13 amino acids. Germline trimming cut 5 bases from V and 5 bases from J; bases unmatched to any gene: 4.

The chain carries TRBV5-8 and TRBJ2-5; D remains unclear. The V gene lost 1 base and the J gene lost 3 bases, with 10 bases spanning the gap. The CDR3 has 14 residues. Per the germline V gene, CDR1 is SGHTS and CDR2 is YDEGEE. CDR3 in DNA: TGTGCCAGCAGCTTGTGGCCAGCAGAAGAGACCCAGTACTTC. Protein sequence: CASSLWPAEETQYF.

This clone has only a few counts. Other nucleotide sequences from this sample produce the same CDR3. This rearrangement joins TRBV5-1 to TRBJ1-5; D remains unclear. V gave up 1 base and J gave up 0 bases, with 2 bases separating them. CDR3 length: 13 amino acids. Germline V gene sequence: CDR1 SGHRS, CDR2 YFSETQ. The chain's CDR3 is CASSLYSNQPQHF. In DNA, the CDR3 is TGCGCCAGCAGCTTGTATAGCAATCAGCCCCAGCATTTT.

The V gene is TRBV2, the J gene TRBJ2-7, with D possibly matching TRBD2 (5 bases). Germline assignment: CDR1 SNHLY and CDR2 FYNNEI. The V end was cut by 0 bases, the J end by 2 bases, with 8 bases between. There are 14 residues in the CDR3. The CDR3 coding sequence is TGTGCCAGCAGTGAAGCTACGGGGACCTACGAGCAGTACTTC. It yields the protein CASSEATGTYEQYF.

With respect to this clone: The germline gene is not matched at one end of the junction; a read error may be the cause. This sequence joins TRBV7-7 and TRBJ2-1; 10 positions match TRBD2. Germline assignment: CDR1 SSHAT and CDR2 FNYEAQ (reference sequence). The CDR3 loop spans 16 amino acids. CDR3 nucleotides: TGTGCTAGCAGCTTAGCTAGCGGGGGCTCCTACAATGAGCAGTTCTTC. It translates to CASSLASGGSYNEQFF.

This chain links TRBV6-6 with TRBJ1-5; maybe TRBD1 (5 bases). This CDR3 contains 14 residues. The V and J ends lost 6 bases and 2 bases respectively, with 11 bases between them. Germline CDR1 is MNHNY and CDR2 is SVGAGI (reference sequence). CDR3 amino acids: CASSLGGGNQPQHF. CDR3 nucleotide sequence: TGTGCCAGCAGCCTCGGGGGAGGCAATCAGCCCCAGCATTTT.

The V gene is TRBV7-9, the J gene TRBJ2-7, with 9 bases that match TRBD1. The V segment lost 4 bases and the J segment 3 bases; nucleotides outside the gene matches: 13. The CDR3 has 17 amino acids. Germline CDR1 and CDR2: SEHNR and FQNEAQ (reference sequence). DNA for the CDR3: TGTGCCAGCAGCTCATTGTTTTCCCGGGACAGGGACTACGAGCAGTACTTC. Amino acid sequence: CASSSLFSRDRDYEQYF.

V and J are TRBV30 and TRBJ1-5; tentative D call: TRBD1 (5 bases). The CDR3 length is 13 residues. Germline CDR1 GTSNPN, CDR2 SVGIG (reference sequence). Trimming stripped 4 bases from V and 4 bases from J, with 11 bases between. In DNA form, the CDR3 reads TGTGCCTGGAACCAGGGTCCAAATCAGCCCCAGCATTTT. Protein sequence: CAWNQGPNQPQHF.

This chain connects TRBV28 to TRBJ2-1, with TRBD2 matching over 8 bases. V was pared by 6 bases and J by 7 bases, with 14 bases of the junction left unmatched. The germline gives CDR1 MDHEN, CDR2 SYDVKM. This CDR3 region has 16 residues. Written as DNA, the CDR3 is TGTGCCAGCAGCCCGGGGGCGGCCCCGGGGGGGAATGAGCAGTTCTTC. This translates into CASSPGAAPGGNEQFF.